Following are 3 T cell receptor beta chains from one sample sequenced in a study of blood T cell repertoires in COVID-19 (dated by TCRdb to the early 2020s). Library generation was performed with the immunoSEQ multiplex PCR assay. The table comes from immuneACCESS by way of TCRdb, which keeps in-frame sequences with V and J called. Part of the clones is missing from these tables; in studies checked, under half for an unresolved V gene and the rest for unknown reasons. Here the sample has around 77,000 clones; around 85% occur a single time. Together, the top ten hold 4.5% to 5.5% of the sample. Sequenced: peripheral blood. The receptor set was obtained from a man older than 75 with acute or convalescent COVID-19.

J is TRBJ1-6 and V is TRBV28; weak D call: TRBD1 (6 bases). Trimming took off 5 bases at V and 9 bases at J, with 14 bases between the two ends. CDR1 is MDHEN, CDR2 SYDVKM, per germline. The CDR3 consists of 14 residues. The CDR3 spells CASSGAGGISPLHF. The DNA of the CDR3 is TGTGCCAGCAGTGGCGCGGGGGGCATTTCACCCCTCCACTTT.

The table lists this clone with a few counts. The CDR3 DNA reads TGTGCCAGCTCACCTAACCCGGCCTTGACGGGGGGCACCTCTGGGGCCAACGTCCTGACTTTC. Its translation: CASSPNPALTGGTSGANVLTF. V usage is TRBV18 and J usage is TRBJ2-6; tentative D call: TRBD2 (7 bases). Deletions cut 3 bases from V and 0 bases from J, with 24 bases between. The V gene's germline CDR1 is KGHSH and CDR2 LQKENI. CDR3 length: 21 residues.

This sequence joins TRBV19 and TRBJ2-7; 9 nucleotides agree with TRBD1. Losses at the gene ends were 1 base for V and 2 bases for J; bases not matched to a gene: 6. The CDR3 covers 16 residues. Germline V lookup: CDR1 LNHDA, CDR2 SQIVND (reference sequence). CDR3 sequence reads: CASSIVGTGTPYEQYF. In nucleotides, the CDR3 is TGTGCCAGTAGTATAGTCGGGACAGGGACTCCCTACGAGCAGTACTTC. Based on the CDR3 plus reference TRBV19 and TRBJ2-7, the full variable domain is DGGITQSPKYLFRKEGQNVTLSCEQNLNHDAMYWYRQDPGQGLRLIYYSQIVNDFQKGDIAEGYSVSREKKESFPLTVTSAQKNPTAFYLCASSIVGTGTPYEQYFGPGTRLTVT.